This TCR beta chain is from a study of T-cell reconstitution after alpha-beta-depleted transplantation in children. Germline V gene sequence: CDR1 MGHRA, CDR2 YSYEKL. V lost 1 base and J lost 0; bases outside the gene matches: 3. This CDR3 is built from 16 residues. Unique molecular identifiers were incorporated during preparation of the TCRbeta library. TCRdb reprocessed the PCR reads via MiXCR and lists one record per CDR3 protein. Seen here are around 240,000 distinct CDR3 sequences, more than 7.5% observed once, and the top ten hold approximately 5.4%. Ten or more counts support this clonotype. Sequences were derived from PBMCs from the stem cell graft donor, sampled from the stem cell graft. This receptor was obtained from a human donor who donated a stem cell graft to a child with SCID. The rearrangement uses TRBV4-1 and TRBJ1-1; TRBD1 matches at 9 bases. For the CDR3, the DNA is TGCGCCAGCAGCCAAGGGCGGACAGGGGTGAACACTGAAGCTTTCTTT. Its translation is CASSQGRTGVNTEAFF.